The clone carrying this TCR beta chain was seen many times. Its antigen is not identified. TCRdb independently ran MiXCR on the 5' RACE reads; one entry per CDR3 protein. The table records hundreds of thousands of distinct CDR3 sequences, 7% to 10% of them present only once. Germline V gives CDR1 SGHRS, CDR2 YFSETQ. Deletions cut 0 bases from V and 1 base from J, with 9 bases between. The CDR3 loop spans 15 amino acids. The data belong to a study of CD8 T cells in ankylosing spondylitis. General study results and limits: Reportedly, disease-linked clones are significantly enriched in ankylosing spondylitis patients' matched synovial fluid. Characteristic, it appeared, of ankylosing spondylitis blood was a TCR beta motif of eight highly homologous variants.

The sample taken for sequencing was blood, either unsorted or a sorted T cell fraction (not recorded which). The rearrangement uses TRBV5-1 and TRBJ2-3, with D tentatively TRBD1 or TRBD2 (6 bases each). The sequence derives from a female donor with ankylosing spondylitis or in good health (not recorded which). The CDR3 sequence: CASSLAEGGTDTQYF. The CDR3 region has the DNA TGCGCCAGCAGCTTGGCGGAGGGGGGCACAGATACGCAGTATTTT.